These 26 T cell receptor beta chains came from one sample sequenced in a study of blood T cells in healthy people across ages. Through a sample-barcoded 5' primer and a J-beta primer mix, a second PCR was run for roughly 6 to 12 cycles. TCRdb redid the calling of the 5' RACE reads with MiXCR, one entry per CDR3 protein. The sample includes 650,000 to 1,000,000 distinct CDR3 sequences, around half of them seen just once. Sequenced: blood. These receptors originate from an elderly man in good health.

V usage is TRBV10-3 and J usage is TRBJ2-2, with D unresolved. The CDR3 is made up of 14 amino acids. The germline V gene encodes CDR1 ENHRY and CDR2 SYGVKD. V lost 0 bases and J lost 12, with 14 bases in between. CDR3 DNA sequence: TGTGCCATCAGTGAGTCCCCGACGGCCCTCAAGCTGTTTTTT. The encoded protein is CAISESPTALKLFF.

This clonotype was observed many times. J is TRBJ2-3 and V is TRBV5-1; 8 bases align to TRBD2. V lost 0 bases and J lost 4; bases outside the gene matches: 4. Germline V gene data show CDR1 as SGHRS and CDR2 as YFSETQ. The CDR3 spans 15 residues. Here the CDR3 DNA reads TGCGCCAGCAGCTTGGCGGGAGGGATGGCAGATACGCAGTATTTT. It yields the protein CASSLAGGMADTQYF.

DNA of the CDR3: TGCGCCAGCAGCTTGGTGTGGGGGCGACAAAACCAAGAGACCCAGTACTTC. It specifies CASSLVWGRQNQETQYF. V and J are TRBV5-1 and TRBJ2-4; D is possibly TRBD1 (6 bases). The J call may be in error: the DNA end matches TRBJ2-5 better. Germline lookup yields CDR1 SGHRS and CDR2 YFSETQ. This CDR3 has 17 amino acids.

A few counts support this clonotype. This chain links TRBV27 with TRBJ1-5; TRBD1 agrees at 8 bases. With V trimmed by 2 bases and J by 6 bases, 6 bases remained unmatched. This CDR3 comprises 15 residues. The germline CDR1 and CDR2 sequences are MNHEY and SMNVEV (reference sequence). The CDR3 coding sequence is TGTGCCAGCAGTTTAGGACAGGGAGGAGGTCAGCCCCAGCATTTT. As protein: CASSLGQGGGQPQHF.

This clonotype was seen a few times. The chain is built from TRBV12-3 or TRBV12-4 and TRBJ1-1; D perhaps matches TRBD1 (6 bases). This CDR3 contains 14 residues. Trimming left V 6 bases short and J 4 bases short, with 15 bases between. CDR3 in amino acids: CASSLPTGITEAFF. Written as DNA, the CDR3 is TGTGCCAGCAGCCTTCCCACAGGGATCACTGAAGCTTTCTTT.

This chain connects TRBV27 to TRBJ2-5; the match to TRBD2 covers 14 bases. The CDR3 is 15 residues long. V gave up 7 bases and J gave up 3 bases; unmatched junction bases: 4. From germline, CDR1 is MNHEY and CDR2 SMNVEV (reference sequence). The CDR3 region has the DNA TGTGCCAGCAACCGACTAGCGGGAGGGGAAGAGACCCAGTACTTC. This gives the protein CASNRLAGGEETQYF.

The table lists this clonotype with many counts. The rearrangement joins TRBV7-2 to TRBJ2-3, with 10 bases that match TRBD2. The ends lost 0 bases at V and 4 bases at J; junction bases unmatched: 4. Germline assignment: CDR1 SGHTA and CDR2 FQGNSA. The CDR3 consists of 16 residues. The CDR3 sequence is CASSLARLAGADTQYF. The CDR3 region has the DNA TGTGCCAGCAGCTTAGCCAGGCTAGCGGGAGCAGATACGCAGTATTTT.

This clonotype appeared a few times. V and J are TRBV7-2 and TRBJ2-1; TRBD2 matches at 13 bases. The V gene's germline CDR1 is SGHTA and CDR2 FQGNSA. The CDR3 loop spans 15 amino acids. J lost 8 bases, V lost 5 bases, and 6 bases had no gene match. The CDR3 protein is CASSLLAGGPDEQFF. CDR3 in DNA: TGTGCCAGCAGCCTACTAGCGGGAGGGCCGGATGAGCAGTTCTTC.

The V call is TRBV10-3, the J call TRBJ2-1, with a tentative D call TRBD2 (5 bases). The germline V gene encodes CDR1 ENHRY and CDR2 SYGVKD. V lost 2 bases and J 7 bases, leaving 12 bases between the germline ends. The CDR3 is made up of 14 amino acids. The CDR3 spells CAISEKGRRNEQFF. In DNA, the CDR3 is TGTGCCATCAGTGAGAAGGGTCGGAGGAATGAGCAGTTCTTC.

The sample holds a few counts of this clonotype. V is TRBV7-2 and J is TRBJ2-4; weak D call: TRBD2 (5 bases). The closer fit of TRBJ2-7 to the DNA end suggests the J call may be wrong. Germline CDR1 and CDR2: SGHTA and FQGNSA. The length of the CDR3 is 14 residues. CDR3 sequence reads: CASSVTTSGYEQYF. CDR3 coding DNA: TGTGCCAGCAGCGTCACTACCTCGGGATACGAGCAGTACTTC.

This clonotype was observed a handful of times. The rearrangement joins TRBV18 to TRBJ2-3; 11 positions agree with TRBD2. Germline values: CDR1 KGHSH, CDR2 LQKENI. Trimming took 1 base from V and 6 from J; bases not matched to a gene: 6. This CDR3 is built from 16 residues. This CDR3 is CASSPQLAGEGDTQYF. In DNA form, the CDR3 reads TGTGCCAGCTCACCACAACTAGCGGGAGAGGGGGATACGCAGTATTTT.

This clonotype came up once. A much more abundant neighbour one base away suggests this may be a read error. The V and J genes are TRBV24-1 and TRBJ2-7, with 9 bases that match TRBD1. There are 16 residues in the CDR3. CDR1 is KGHDR and CDR2 is SFDVKD in the germline V gene. V lost 5 bases to trimming and J lost 7 bases; unmatched junction nucleotides: 14. CDR3 protein: CATSGPGTGLSNEQYF. Here the CDR3 DNA reads TGTGCCACCAGTGGGCCGGGGACAGGGCTCTCCAATGAGCAGTACTTC.

This clonotype was picked up a small number of times. The V call is TRBV27, the J call TRBJ2-3; 8 nucleotides line up with TRBD1. CDR1 is MNHEY, CDR2 SMNVEV, per germline (reference sequence). The V gene end was trimmed by 6 bases and the J gene end by 5 bases; junction bases not matched to a gene: 10. The CDR3 contains 15 residues. In nucleotides, the CDR3 is TGTGCCAGCAGAACCCGGACAGGGACTGAAGATACGCAGTATTTT. Residues: CASRTRTGTEDTQYF.

The chain recombines TRBV11-3 with TRBJ2-1; D gene uncertain. V lost 4 bases and J 5 bases, leaving 9 bases between the germline ends. CDR1 is SGHNT and CDR2 is YENEEA in the germline V gene. This CDR3 spans 13 amino acids. CDR3 amino acids: CASSSQLNNEQFF. CDR3 DNA: TGTGCCAGCAGCTCCCAGCTAAACAATGAGCAGTTCTTC. Using reference TRBV11-3 and TRBJ2-1 for the parts outside the CDR3, the full variable domain is EAGVVQSPRYKIIEKKQPVAFWCNPISGHNTLYWYLQNLGQGPELLIRYENEEAVDDSQLPKDRFSAERLKGVDSTLKIQPAELGDSAVYLCASSSQLNNEQFFGPGTRLTVL.

The chain has TRBV5-5 and TRBJ1-5; 9 positions match TRBD1. The ends lost 0 bases at V and 4 bases at J; junction bases unmatched: 5. This CDR3 comprises 16 residues. Germline CDR1 reads SGHKS; CDR2 reads YYEKEE (reference sequence). The DNA of the CDR3 is TGTGCCAGCAGCTTGGAAGGGACAGGGCTGAATCAGCCCCAGCATTTT. Protein sequence: CASSLEGTGLNQPQHF.

This clonotype was found many times. As DNA, the CDR3 is TGTGCCAGCAGCTTAGGTGGCGGCCTAAGCACAGATACGCAGTATTTT. It is translated as CASSLGGGLSTDTQYF. This chain joins TRBV7-2 and TRBJ2-3; no definite D call. The germline CDR1 and CDR2 sequences are SGHTA and FQGNSA. V lost 1 base to trimming and J lost 0 bases, with 11 bases between them. This CDR3 spans 16 amino acids.

This clonotype was detected only a few times. The chain carries TRBV5-6 and TRBJ2-5, with D uncertain. The end of the DNA fits TRBJ2-7 better, so the J call may be wrong. The germline gives CDR1 SGHDT, CDR2 YYEEEE. The CDR3 is 14 residues long. CDR3: CASSLEAGRGEQYF. The CDR3 region has the DNA TGTGCCAGCAGCTTGGAAGCAGGAAGAGGCGAGCAGTACTTC.

This clonotype was counted a few times. The chain links TRBV5-1 to TRBJ2-3; TRBD1 aligns across 9 bases. The J segment lost 1 base and the V segment lost 4 bases, leaving 7 bases of the junction unmatched. Germline V gene lookup returns CDR1 SGHRS and CDR2 YFSETQ. The CDR3 totals 16 residues. Here the CDR3 reads CASSSKQGAGTDTQYF. DNA for the CDR3: TGCGCCAGCAGCAGCAAACAGGGGGCAGGCACAGATACGCAGTATTTT.

For the CDR3, the DNA is TGTGCCAGCAGCTTAAGCACAGGGATTGGCCAAGAGACCCAGTACTTC. This codes for CASSLSTGIGQETQYF. V gene TRBV7-2 combines with J gene TRBJ2-5; a weak D match, TRBD1 (6 bases). The CDR3 length is 16 residues. Trimming took 2 bases from V and 1 from J, leaving 14 bases between them. Germline lookup yields CDR1 SGHTA and CDR2 FQGNSA.

With regard to this clonotype: Given a much more abundant clone one base away, this may be a read error. The chain joins TRBV4-1 to TRBJ2-5, with D uncertain. The DNA matches TRBJ2-7 better at its end, which makes the J call doubtful. The CDR3 has 13 residues. Germline lookup yields CDR1 MGHRA and CDR2 YSYEKL. The chain's CDR3 is CASSQEFADEQYF. The CDR3, as DNA: TGCGCCAGCAGCCAAGAATTCGCCGACGAGCAGTACTTC.

The chain joins TRBV12-3 or TRBV12-4 to TRBJ1-2, with D uncertain. CDR3 length: 13 residues. V was trimmed by 4 bases and J by 8 bases, leaving 14 bases between them. CDR3 nucleotide sequence: TGTGCCAGCAGTTATGCGGGCCAACGGGGCTACACCTTC. Amino acids: CASSYAGQRGYTF.

J is TRBJ2-4 and V is TRBV20-1; D is unclear. V gave up 3 bases and J gave up 2 bases, with 8 bases separating them. The CDR3 is 13 residues long. Germline V CDR1 and CDR2: DFQATT, SNEGSKA (reference sequence). The CDR3 nucleotides are TGCAGTGCTAGCGGGTTGTCCAAAAACATTCAGTACTTC. This codes for CSASGLSKNIQYF.

J is TRBJ1-2 and V is TRBV6-1, with TRBD1 as a possible D gene (5 bases). V shed 1 base and J shed 5 bases, with 11 bases lying between them. Germline V lookup: CDR1 MNHNS, CDR2 SASEGT. CDR3 length: 14 amino acids. CDR3 protein: CASSEVGTAYGYTF. CDR3 coding DNA: TGTGCCAGCAGTGAAGTAGGGACGGCTTATGGCTACACCTTC.

V gene TRBV20-1 combines with J gene TRBJ2-7; TRBD2 matches 7 bases. J gave up 3 bases and V 0 bases, and 11 bases lay outside the gene matches. The CDR3 consists of 16 residues. Germline values: CDR1 DFQATT, CDR2 SNEGSKA (reference sequence). The CDR3 protein is CSARDVTSNGLYEQYF. In DNA form, the CDR3 reads TGCAGTGCTAGAGATGTGACTAGCAACGGACTCTACGAGCAGTACTTC.

The V and J genes are TRBV4-2 and TRBJ2-3; 8 positions match TRBD2. Germline CDR1 and CDR2: LGHNA and YNFKEQ. V lost 2 bases and J lost 5; bases outside the gene matches: 12. The CDR3 loop spans 17 amino acids. The CDR3 nucleotides read TGTGCCAGCAGCCAATCCCCCCTGGCGGGAGGCGTAGATACGCAGTATTTT. Residues: CASSQSPLAGGVDTQYF.

This clonotype was detected only a few times. The V and J genes are TRBV9 and TRBJ2-7, with D maybe TRBD2 (6 bases). The germline CDR1 and CDR2 sequences are SGDLS and YYNGEE. The CDR3 is 15 amino acids. V shed 0 bases and J shed 2 bases, with 12 bases lying between them. CDR3 amino acids: CASSVATGTPYEQYF. In nucleotides, the CDR3 is TGTGCCAGCAGCGTAGCTACCGGGACTCCCTACGAGCAGTACTTC.